The T cell receptor beta chain described here comes from a study of T cell responses to AZD1222 COVID-19 vaccine. This clone has just one count. Libraries were prepared by immunoSEQ multiplex PCR; TCRdb keeps only in-frame clonotypes and omits some of them. Counted here are about 130,000 clones, about 89% occurring once; the ten biggest clones make up less than 11%. Germline loops: CDR1 SGHNT, CDR2 YYREEE (reference sequence). CDR3 length: 15 residues. The trim removed 2 bases at V and 5 bases at J, leaving 1 base unmatched. This receptor was identified in an adult in good health. The J gene is TRBJ1-6, the V gene TRBV5-4; TRBD1 matches at 10 bases. This material consisted of peripheral blood, taken on day 0 of AZD1222 vaccination. The chain's CDR3 is CASSFGTGDNSPLHF. The CDR3 DNA sequence: TGTGCCAGCAGCTTCGGGACAGGGGATAATTCACCCCTCCACTTT. Full variable domain (missing parts from reference TRBV5-4 and TRBJ1-6): ETGVTQSPTHLIKTRGQQVTLRCSSQSGHNTVSWYQQALGQGPQFIFQYYREEENGRGNFPPRFSGLQFPNYSSELNVNALELDDSALYLCASSFGTGDNSPLHFGNGTRLTVT.